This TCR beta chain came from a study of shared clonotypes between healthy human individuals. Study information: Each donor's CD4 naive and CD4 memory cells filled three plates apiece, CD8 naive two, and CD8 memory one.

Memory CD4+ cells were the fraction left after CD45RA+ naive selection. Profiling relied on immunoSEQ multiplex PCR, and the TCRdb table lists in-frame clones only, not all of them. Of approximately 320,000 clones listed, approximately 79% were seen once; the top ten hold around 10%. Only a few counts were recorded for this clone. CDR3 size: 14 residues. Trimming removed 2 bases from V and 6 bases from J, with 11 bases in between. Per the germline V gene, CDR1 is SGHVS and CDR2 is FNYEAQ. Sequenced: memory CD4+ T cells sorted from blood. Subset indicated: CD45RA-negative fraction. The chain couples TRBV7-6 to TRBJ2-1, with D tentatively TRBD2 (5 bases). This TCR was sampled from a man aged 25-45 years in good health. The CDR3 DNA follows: TGTGCCAGCAGCTTAACCGAACTAGGCAATGAGCAGTTCTTC. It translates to CASSLTELGNEQFF. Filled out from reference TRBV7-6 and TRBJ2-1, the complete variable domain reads GAGVSQSPRYKVTKRGQDVALRCDPISGHVSLYWYRQALGQGPEFLTYFNYEAQQDKSGLPNDRFSAERPEGSISTLTIQRTEQRDSAMYRCASSLTELGNEQFFGPGTRLTVL.